The clone carrying this T cell receptor (beta chain) was seen many times. Its antigen is still unknown. Germline loops: CDR1 SGHTA, CDR2 FQGNSA. Trimming at V came to 2 bases and at J to 6 bases, leaving 4 bases not matched to a gene. The CDR3 sequence is 14 residues long. These data originate in a study of CD8 T cells in ankylosing spondylitis. Molecular-barcoded quantitative 5'-RACE produced these TCR beta libraries. TCRdb analysed the 5' RACE reads with MiXCR anew, one entry per CDR3 protein. The data contain hundreds of thousands of distinct CDR3 sequences, 10% to 13% of them singletons. Points from the study as a whole: Made up of about eight highly homologous variants, a TCR beta motif appeared characteristic of ankylosing spondylitis blood. The disease-linked clones had a CD8+ phenotype and low blood frequencies.

Sequencing was done on a sample of blood, either unsorted or a sorted T cell fraction (not recorded which). The rearrangement links TRBV7-2 to TRBJ2-7, with 10 nucleotides matching TRBD2. The source of this sequence is a male donor with ankylosing spondylitis or in good health (not recorded which). The CDR3 region has the DNA TGTGCCAGCAGCTTAATGTTAGCGGGGGGCGAGCAGTACTTC. It encodes CASSLMLAGGEQYF. Full variable domain (rest looked up from reference TRBV7-2 and TRBJ2-7): GAGVSQSPSNKVTEKGKDVELRCDPISGHTALYWYRQSLGQGLEFLIYFQGNSAPDKSGLPSDRFSAERTGGSVSTLTIQRTQQEDSAVYLCASSLMLAGGEQYFGPGTRLTVT.